The next 24 T cell receptor beta chains were all read from a single sample in a study of cytomegalovirus exposure and HLA in healthy donors (TCRdb year 2017). Library construction relied on the immunoSEQ multiplex PCR assay. TCRdb took over this immuneACCESS table, retaining in-frame rearrangements with V and J assigned. Such tables are incomplete; in checked studies, under half of the missing clones stem from an unresolved V gene, and the remainder is unexplained. Across this sample there are approximately 220,000 clones, with around nine tenths seen only once. Of the sample, around 2.6% is held by the ten largest clones. Sequences were obtained from PBMCs. All receptors derive from a man younger than 35 in good health and CMV-seronegative.

The chain links TRBV10-3 to TRBJ2-7; TRBD2 is a possible D gene (6 bases). Germline V CDR1 and CDR2: ENHRY, SYGVKD. The CDR3 loop spans 13 amino acids. V was clipped by 7 bases and J by 4 bases, with 14 bases between them. The CDR3 is CAITPKGTYEQYF. CDR3 nucleotide sequence: TGTGCCATCACCCCCAAAGGGACTTACGAGCAGTACTTC.

The genes are TRBV27 and TRBJ1-1; D remains unclear. The CDR3 length is 16 residues. The V gene's germline CDR1 is MNHEY and CDR2 SMNVEV (reference sequence). The ends were cut back, 2 bases at V and 0 bases at J, with 13 bases in the middle. The DNA of the CDR3 is TGTGCCAGCAGTTTAGCTGACGAGGCGGTGAACACTGAAGCTTTCTTT. This translates into CASSLADEAVNTEAFF.

This chain joins TRBV27 and TRBJ2-7, with D possibly being TRBD2 (5 bases). The CDR3 has 14 residues. The germline V gene has CDR1 MNHEY and CDR2 SMNVEV (reference sequence). Trimming took 6 bases from V and 2 from J, leaving 14 bases between them. CDR3 in amino acids: CASSRIGLTYEQYF. The CDR3 nucleotides are TGTGCCAGCAGCAGAATCGGACTTACCTACGAGCAGTACTTC.

The V call is TRBV2, the J call TRBJ2-2, with 12 bases lining up with TRBD2. Germline lookup yields CDR1 SNHLY and CDR2 FYNNEI. The CDR3 runs 15 residues. V was pared by 6 bases and J by 4 bases, with 3 bases of the junction left unmatched. The CDR3 coding sequence is TGTGCCAGCAGCCGACTAGCGGGGGCCACCGGGGAGCTGTTTTTT. It encodes CASSRLAGATGELFF.

Details on this clone: Distinct nucleotide sequences in the sample also encode this CDR3. The V gene is TRBV6-5, the J gene TRBJ2-7; D remains ambiguous. From germline, CDR1 is MNHEY and CDR2 SVGAGI. CDR3 size: 14 residues. Trimming took 0 bases from V and 0 from J, leaving 6 bases between them. The CDR3 spells CASSYSRSSYEQYF. The CDR3 DNA follows: TGTGCCAGCAGTTACTCGAGGAGCTCCTACGAGCAGTACTTC.

V and J are TRBV9 and TRBJ2-1; 8 nucleotides agree with TRBD1. CDR1 SGDLS and CDR2 YYNGEE come from the germline V gene. V was clipped by 4 bases and J by 1 base; unmatched bases: 4. CDR3 length: 15 amino acids. Here the CDR3 reads CASSPGQGSYNEQFF. CDR3 bases: TGTGCCAGCAGCCCTGGACAGGGTTCCTACAATGAGCAGTTCTTC.

This chain joins TRBV7-8 and TRBJ2-1, with 12 bases matching TRBD2. With 5 bases clipped from V and 8 bases from J, the junction kept 10 bases outside the gene matches. CDR1 and CDR2 from the germline V gene are SGHVS and FQNEAQ. The CDR3 runs 16 residues. As DNA, the CDR3 is TGTGCCAGCAGCATGATGACTAGCGGGGGCTCGGATGAGCAGTTCTTC. Translating it yields CASSMMTSGGSDEQFF.

V gene TRBV19 combines with J gene TRBJ2-2; D is perhaps TRBD1 (5 bases). The CDR3 consists of 15 residues. Germline V gives CDR1 LNHDA, CDR2 SQIVND (reference sequence). V was pared by 3 bases and J by 5 bases, with 13 bases between. CDR3 region: CASSIVARVTGELFF. CDR3 nucleotide sequence: TGTGCCAGTAGTATTGTGGCCAGGGTAACCGGGGAGCTGTTTTTT.

This CDR3 reads CAISELAGGPFEQYF. CDR3 in DNA: TGTGCCATCAGTGAGCTAGCGGGGGGGCCTTTCGAGCAGTACTTC. V gene TRBV10-3 combines with J gene TRBJ2-7; TRBD2 agrees at 12 bases. V was pared by 2 bases and J by 6 bases, with 5 bases of the junction left unmatched. Germline V CDR1 and CDR2: ENHRY, SYGVKD. The CDR3 contains 15 residues.

The V and J genes are TRBV7-6 and TRBJ2-6; a weak D match, TRBD1 (6 bases). V gave up 2 bases and J gave up 0 bases, with 20 bases separating them. Germline lookup yields CDR1 SGHVS and CDR2 FNYEAQ. The CDR3 sequence is 20 residues long. The CDR3 region is CASSLNLRGRGDSGANVLTF. CDR3 bases: TGTGCCAGCAGCTTAAATTTGAGGGGCAGGGGTGACTCTGGGGCCAACGTCCTGACTTTC.

CDR3 protein: CASSFTGFNYGYTF. DNA of the CDR3: TGTGCCAGCAGCTTTACAGGGTTTAACTATGGCTACACCTTC. This rearrangement joins TRBV7-2 to TRBJ1-2; D might be TRBD1 (6 bases). The CDR3 spans 14 residues. With 3 bases removed from V and 1 base from J, the gap between germline ends came to 9 bases. Germline CDR1 reads SGHTA; CDR2 reads FQGNSA.

The rearrangement links TRBV28 to TRBJ1-1; D call uncertain. In germline, CDR1 is MDHEN, CDR2 SYDVKM. The length of the CDR3 is 15 residues. Deletions cut 4 bases from V and 5 bases from J, with 17 bases between. CDR3: CASSSPGGVATEAFF. The CDR3 coding sequence is TGTGCCAGCAGTTCCCCCGGCGGGGTCGCAACTGAAGCTTTCTTT.

This chain uses TRBV7-8 with TRBJ2-3, with TRBD2 identical over 13 bases. V lost 4 bases, J lost 4 bases, and 11 bases stayed unmatched. Germline CDR1 SGHVS, CDR2 FQNEAQ. The CDR3 is 18 residues long. This CDR3 is CASSSPKLAGGVSDTQYF. The CDR3 region has the DNA TGTGCCAGCAGCTCCCCTAAACTAGCGGGAGGGGTATCAGATACGCAGTATTTT.

J is TRBJ2-2 and V is TRBV5-1; 10 bases line up with TRBD2. CDR1 SGHRS and CDR2 YFSETQ come from the germline V gene. V was pared by 1 base and J by 4 bases, with 10 bases of the junction left unmatched. CDR3 length equals 18 residues. The CDR3: CASSLRAGGPGGTGELFF. CDR3 nucleotides: TGCGCCAGCAGCTTGAGAGCGGGAGGGCCCGGGGGCACCGGGGAGCTGTTTTTT.

The chain employs TRBV29-1 and TRBJ2-2; 7 bases are shared with TRBD1. The ends lost 6 bases at V and 2 bases at J; junction bases unmatched: 9. The length of the CDR3 is 15 residues. Germline V gene lookup returns CDR1 SQVTM and CDR2 ANQGSEA. The CDR3 protein is CSVERTGENTGELFF. CDR3 bases: TGCAGCGTCGAAAGAACAGGGGAAAACACCGGGGAGCTGTTTTTT.

The J gene is TRBJ2-7, the V gene TRBV10-3, with 9 bases aligning to TRBD1. This CDR3 has 17 amino acids. The trim removed 3 bases at V and 7 bases at J, leaving 16 bases unmatched. Germline values: CDR1 ENHRY, CDR2 SYGVKD. As DNA, the CDR3 is TGTGCCATCAGTGACGCCCCCCCGGGACAGGGTCTCTGGGAGCAGTACTTC. Amino acid sequence: CAISDAPPGQGLWEQYF.

The chain uses TRBV6-6 and TRBJ1-1; no firm D call. V gave up 6 bases and J gave up 3 bases, with 11 bases separating them. CDR1 is MNHNY and CDR2 is SVGAGI in the germline V gene (reference sequence). The CDR3 is made up of 13 amino acids. The CDR3 loop is CASSRDGYTEAFF. DNA of the CDR3: TGTGCCAGCAGCCGAGACGGGTACACTGAAGCTTTCTTT.

This chain links TRBV4-3 with TRBJ1-2, with 8 positions matching TRBD1. V was clipped by 1 base and J by 8 bases; unmatched bases: 9. The CDR3 loop spans 15 amino acids. Germline V gives CDR1 LGHNA, CDR2 YSLEER. In DNA form, the CDR3 reads TGCGCCAGCAGCCAAGCAACGACAGGGGTCGGCGGCTACACCTTC. Amino acid sequence: CASSQATTGVGGYTF.

The chain employs TRBV7-2 and TRBJ2-7; no definite D call. This CDR3 has 15 residues. Trimming cost V 1 base and J 2 bases, with 12 bases left between them. In germline, CDR1 is SGHTA, CDR2 FQGNSA. In DNA, the CDR3 is TGTGCCAGCAGCTTAGATGGGCCCTCCCCCTACGAGCAGTACTTC. The encoded protein is CASSLDGPSPYEQYF.

In nucleotides, the CDR3 is TGTGCCAGCTCACTCGGGACAGGCGCCTACGAGCAGTACTTC. Translating gives CASSLGTGAYEQYF. The chain employs TRBV18 and TRBJ2-7; 8 bases align to TRBD1. The CDR3 totals 14 residues. Germline lookup yields CDR1 KGHSH and CDR2 LQKENI. J lost 2 bases, V lost 4 bases, and 4 bases had no gene match.

This chain uses TRBV11-3 with TRBJ2-3; 11 positions agree with TRBD1. The CDR3 extends over 18 amino acids. Germline CDR1 reads SGHNT; CDR2 reads YENEEA. J gave up 2 bases and V 4 bases, and 11 bases lay outside the gene matches. The CDR3 bases are TGTGCCAGCAGCTCCGGACAGGGGGCGGTGGCCCACACAGATACGCAGTATTTT. This gives the protein CASSSGQGAVAHTDTQYF. Supplemented by reference TRBV11-3 and TRBJ2-3, the full variable domain reads EAGVVQSPRYKIIEKKQPVAFWCNPISGHNTLYWYLQNLGQGPELLIRYENEEAVDDSQLPKDRFSAERLKGVDSTLKIQPAELGDSAVYLCASSSGQGAVAHTDTQYFGPGTRLTVL.

This rearrangement joins TRBV15 to TRBJ1-5, with no clear D. The germline gives CDR1 LNHNV, CDR2 YYDKDF (reference sequence). This CDR3 has 16 residues. The V end was cut by 0 bases, the J end by 2 bases, with 11 bases between. CDR3: CATSREAGVGNQPQHF. The CDR3 nucleotides read TGTGCCACCAGCAGAGAGGCGGGCGTCGGCAATCAGCCCCAGCATTTT. The full variable domain, its missing parts supplied by reference TRBV15 and TRBJ1-5, is DAMVIQNPRYQVTQFGKPVTLSCSQTLNHNVMYWYQQKSSQAPKLLFHYYDKDFNNEADTPDNFQSRRPNTSFCFLDIRSPGLGDTAMYLCATSREAGVGNQPQHFGDGTRLSIL.

This chain uses TRBV5-6 with TRBJ2-1, with 9 bases matching TRBD2. CDR1 and CDR2 from the germline V gene are SGHDT and YYEEEE. This CDR3 has 16 residues. J was trimmed by 4 bases and V by 3 bases; bases with no gene match: 8. CDR3 nucleotides: TGTGCCAGCAGCTGGGAGCGGGAGGAAAATTACAATGAGCAGTTCTTC. Translation gives CASSWEREENYNEQFF.

V usage is TRBV5-6 and J usage is TRBJ1-1; 8 bases line up with TRBD1. There are 14 residues in the CDR3. Germline CDR1 is SGHDT and CDR2 is YYEEEE. The junction had 7 bases not matched to a gene; V was cut back by 4 bases and J by 5 bases. In DNA form, the CDR3 reads TGTGCCAGCAGCCCGACAGGGGTAAGAACTGAAGCTTTCTTT. Its protein is CASSPTGVRTEAFF.